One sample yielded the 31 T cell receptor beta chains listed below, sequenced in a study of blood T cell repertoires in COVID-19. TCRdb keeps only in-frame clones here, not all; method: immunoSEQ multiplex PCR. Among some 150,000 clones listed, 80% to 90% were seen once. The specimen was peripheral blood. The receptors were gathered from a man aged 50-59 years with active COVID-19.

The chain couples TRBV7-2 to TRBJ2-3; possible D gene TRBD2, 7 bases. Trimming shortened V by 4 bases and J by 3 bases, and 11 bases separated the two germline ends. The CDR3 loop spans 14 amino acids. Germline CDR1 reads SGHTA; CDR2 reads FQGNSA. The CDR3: CASSYGGATDTQYF. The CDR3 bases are TGTGCCAGCAGCTATGGGGGGGCGACAGATACGCAGTATTTT.

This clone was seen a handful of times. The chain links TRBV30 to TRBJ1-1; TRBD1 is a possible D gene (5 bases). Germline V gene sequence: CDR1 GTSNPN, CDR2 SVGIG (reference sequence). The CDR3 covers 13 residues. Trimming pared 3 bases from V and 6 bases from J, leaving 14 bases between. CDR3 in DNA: TGTGCCTGGAGATCAGGGAATTGGGCTGAAGCTTTCTTT. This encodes CAWRSGNWAEAFF.

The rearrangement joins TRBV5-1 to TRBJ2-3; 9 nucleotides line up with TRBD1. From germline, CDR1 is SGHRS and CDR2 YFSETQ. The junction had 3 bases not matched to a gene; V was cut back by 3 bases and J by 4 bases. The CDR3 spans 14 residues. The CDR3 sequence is CASSSGTGSDTQYF. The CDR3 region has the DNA TGCGCCAGCAGCTCCGGGACAGGGTCAGATACGCAGTATTTT.

The CDR3 loop reads CASSPGQAVIVETQYF. The CDR3 DNA sequence: TGTGCCAGCAGCCCGGGACAGGCGGTGATCGTTGAGACCCAGTACTTC. This chain links TRBV5-4 with TRBJ2-5; TRBD1 aligns across 8 bases. After removal of 4 bases from V and 5 bases from J, the junction contained 13 bases not matched to a gene. The CDR3 length is 16 residues. The germline V gene has CDR1 SGHNT and CDR2 YYREEE (reference sequence). Based on the CDR3 plus reference TRBV5-4 and TRBJ2-5, the full variable domain is ETGVTQSPTHLIKTRGQQVTLRCSSQSGHNTVSWYQQALGQGPQFIFQYYREEENGRGNFPPRFSGLQFPNYSSELNVNALELDDSALYLCASSPGQAVIVETQYFGPGTRLLVL.

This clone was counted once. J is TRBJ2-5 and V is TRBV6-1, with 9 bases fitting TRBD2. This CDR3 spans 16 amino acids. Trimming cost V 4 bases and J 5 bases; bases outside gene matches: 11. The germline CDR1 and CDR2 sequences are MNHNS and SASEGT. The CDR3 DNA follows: TGTGCCAGCAGTGCGCCGCGAGCGGGGGGCTTCGAGACCCAGTACTTC. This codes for CASSAPRAGGFETQYF.

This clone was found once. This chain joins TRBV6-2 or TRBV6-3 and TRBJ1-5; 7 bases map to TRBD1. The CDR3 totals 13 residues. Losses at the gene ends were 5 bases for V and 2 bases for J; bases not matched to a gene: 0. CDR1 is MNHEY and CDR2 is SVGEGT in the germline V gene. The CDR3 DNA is TGTGCCAGCAGTGGGACAGGCAATCAGCCCCAGCATTTT. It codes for CASSGTGNQPQHF.

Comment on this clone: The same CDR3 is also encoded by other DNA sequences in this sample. CDR3 bases: TGTGCCAGTAGTATCCGGGGAAACTATGGCTACACCTTC. It specifies CASSIRGNYGYTF. This chain joins TRBV19 and TRBJ1-2; D not resolved. Deletions cut 3 bases from V and 2 bases from J, with 7 bases between. The V gene's germline CDR1 is LNHDA and CDR2 SQIVND (reference sequence). There are 13 residues in the CDR3. The full variable domain, in which reference TRBV19 and TRBJ1-2 provide the parts outside the CDR3, is DGGITQSPKYLFRKEGQNVTLSCEQNLNHDAMYWYRQDPGQGLRLIYYSQIVNDFQKGDIAEGYSVSREKKESFPLTVTSAQKNPTAFYLCASSIRGNYGYTFGSGTRLTVV.

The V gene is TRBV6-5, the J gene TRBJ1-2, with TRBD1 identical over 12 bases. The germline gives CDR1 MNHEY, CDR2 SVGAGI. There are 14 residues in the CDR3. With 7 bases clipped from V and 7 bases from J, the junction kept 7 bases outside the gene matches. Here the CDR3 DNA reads TGTGCCAGCATTCCGGGACAGGGGGCGCGTGGCTACACCTTC. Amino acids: CASIPGQGARGYTF.

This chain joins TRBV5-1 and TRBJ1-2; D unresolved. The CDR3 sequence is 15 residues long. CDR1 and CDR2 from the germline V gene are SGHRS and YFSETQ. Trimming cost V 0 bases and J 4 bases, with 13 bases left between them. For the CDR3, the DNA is TGCGCCAGCAGCTTGGGAGGGTTTAGGGTCTATGGCTACACCTTC. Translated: CASSLGGFRVYGYTF.

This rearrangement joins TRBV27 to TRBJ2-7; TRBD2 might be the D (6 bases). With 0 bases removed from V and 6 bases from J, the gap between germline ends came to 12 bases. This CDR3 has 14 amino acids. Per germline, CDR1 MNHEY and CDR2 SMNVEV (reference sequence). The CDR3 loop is CASSLSIGGSEQYF. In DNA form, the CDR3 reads TGTGCCAGCAGTTTATCGATCGGGGGTTCCGAGCAGTACTTC.

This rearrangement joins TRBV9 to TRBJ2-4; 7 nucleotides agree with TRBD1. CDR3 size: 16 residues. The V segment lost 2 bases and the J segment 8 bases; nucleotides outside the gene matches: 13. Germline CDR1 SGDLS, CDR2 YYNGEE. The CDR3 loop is CASSVRTGDSVDIQYF. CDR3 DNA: TGTGCCAGCAGCGTGCGGACTGGGGACAGTGTGGACATTCAGTACTTC.

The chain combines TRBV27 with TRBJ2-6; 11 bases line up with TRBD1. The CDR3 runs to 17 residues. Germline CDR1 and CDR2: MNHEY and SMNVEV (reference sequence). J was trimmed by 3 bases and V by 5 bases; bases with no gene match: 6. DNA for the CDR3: TGTGCCAGCAGTCCTGGACAGGGGGCGAGTGGGGCCAACGTCCTGACTTTC. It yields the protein CASSPGQGASGANVLTF.

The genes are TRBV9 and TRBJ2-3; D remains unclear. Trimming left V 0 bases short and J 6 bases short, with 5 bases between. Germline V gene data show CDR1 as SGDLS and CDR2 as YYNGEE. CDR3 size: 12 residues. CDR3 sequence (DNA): TGTGCCAGCAGCGTAGTCGGGGATACGCAGTATTTT. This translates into CASSVVGDTQYF.

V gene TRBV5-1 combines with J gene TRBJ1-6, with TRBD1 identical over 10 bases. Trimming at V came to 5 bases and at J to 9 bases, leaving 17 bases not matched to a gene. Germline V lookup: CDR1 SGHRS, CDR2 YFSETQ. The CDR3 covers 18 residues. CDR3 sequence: CASRSVGQGSQFLSPLHF. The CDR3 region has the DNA TGCGCCAGCAGATCAGTGGGACAGGGGTCCCAATTCCTTTCACCCCTCCACTTT.

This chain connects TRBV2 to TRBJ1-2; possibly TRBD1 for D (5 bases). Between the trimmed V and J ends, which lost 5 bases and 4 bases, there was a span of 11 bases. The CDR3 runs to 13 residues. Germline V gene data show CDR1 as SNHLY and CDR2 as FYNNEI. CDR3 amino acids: CASSQGSSYGYTF. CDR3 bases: TGTGCCAGCAGTCAGGGATCGAGCTATGGCTACACCTTC.

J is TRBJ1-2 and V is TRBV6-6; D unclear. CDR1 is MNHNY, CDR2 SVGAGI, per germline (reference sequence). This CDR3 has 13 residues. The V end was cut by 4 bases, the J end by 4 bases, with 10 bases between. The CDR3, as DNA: TGTGCCAGCAGTTCCTCTCTCCCCTATGGCTACACCTTC. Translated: CASSSSLPYGYTF.

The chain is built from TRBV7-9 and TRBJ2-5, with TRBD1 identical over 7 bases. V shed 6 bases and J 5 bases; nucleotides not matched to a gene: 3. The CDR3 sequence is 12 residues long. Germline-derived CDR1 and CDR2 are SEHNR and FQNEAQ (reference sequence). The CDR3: CASRTGMETQYF. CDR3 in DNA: TGTGCCAGCAGGACAGGGATGGAGACCCAGTACTTC.

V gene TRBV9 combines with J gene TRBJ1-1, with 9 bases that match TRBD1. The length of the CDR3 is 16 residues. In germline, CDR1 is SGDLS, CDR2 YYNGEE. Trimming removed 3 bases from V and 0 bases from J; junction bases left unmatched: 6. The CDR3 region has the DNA TGTGCCAGCAGCGCCCGGGACAGGGTAATGAACACTGAAGCTTTCTTT. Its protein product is CASSARDRVMNTEAFF.

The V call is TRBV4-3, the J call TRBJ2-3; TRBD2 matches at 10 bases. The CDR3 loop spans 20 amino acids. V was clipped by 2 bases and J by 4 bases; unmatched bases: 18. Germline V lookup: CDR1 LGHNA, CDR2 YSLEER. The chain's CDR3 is CASSQRPFMVAGGGSDTQYF. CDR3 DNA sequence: TGCGCCAGCAGCCAACGTCCATTCATGGTAGCGGGGGGCGGGTCAGATACGCAGTATTTT.

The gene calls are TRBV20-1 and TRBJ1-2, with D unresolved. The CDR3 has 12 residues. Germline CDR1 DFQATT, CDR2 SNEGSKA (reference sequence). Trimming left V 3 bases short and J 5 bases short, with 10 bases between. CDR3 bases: TGCAGTGCTAGTCCCGGGAAATATGGCTACACCTTC. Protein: CSASPGKYGYTF.

The CDR3 DNA reads as TGCGCCAGCAGCTTTCGGCTAGCGGTTGGGGCCAACGTCCTGACTTTC. Translating it yields CASSFRLAVGANVLTF. The chain uses TRBV5-1 and TRBJ2-6; TRBD2 matches at 7 bases. This CDR3 spans 16 amino acids. V trimming: 2 bases; J trimming: 3 bases; junction bases outside the gene matches: 5. Germline loops: CDR1 SGHRS, CDR2 YFSETQ.

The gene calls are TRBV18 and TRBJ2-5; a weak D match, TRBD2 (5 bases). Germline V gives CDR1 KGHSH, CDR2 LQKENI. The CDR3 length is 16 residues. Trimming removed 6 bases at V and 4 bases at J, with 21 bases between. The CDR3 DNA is TGTGCCAGCTCCCCCTCCGAGGGCAGTTTAGGAGAGACCCAGTACTTC. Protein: CASSPSEGSLGETQYF.

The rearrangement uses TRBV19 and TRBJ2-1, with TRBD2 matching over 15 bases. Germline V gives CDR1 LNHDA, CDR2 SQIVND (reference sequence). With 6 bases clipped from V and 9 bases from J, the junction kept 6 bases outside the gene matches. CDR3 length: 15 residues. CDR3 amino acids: CASRIGLAGGPEQFF. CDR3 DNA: TGTGCCAGTAGAATTGGACTAGCGGGGGGGCCTGAGCAGTTCTTC.

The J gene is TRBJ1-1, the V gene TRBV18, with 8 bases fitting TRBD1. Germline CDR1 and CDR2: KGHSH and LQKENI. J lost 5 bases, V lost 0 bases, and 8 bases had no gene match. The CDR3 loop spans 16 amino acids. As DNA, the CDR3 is TGTGCCAGCTCACCACCCGGTGCAGGGGGCATGACTGAAGCTTTCTTT. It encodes CASSPPGAGGMTEAFF.

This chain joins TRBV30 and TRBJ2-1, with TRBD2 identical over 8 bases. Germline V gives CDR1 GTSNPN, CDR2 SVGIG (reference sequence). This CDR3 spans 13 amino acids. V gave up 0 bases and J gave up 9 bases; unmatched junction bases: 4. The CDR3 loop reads CAWSVSSGGEQFF. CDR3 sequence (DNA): TGTGCCTGGAGTGTATCCAGCGGGGGTGAGCAGTTCTTC.

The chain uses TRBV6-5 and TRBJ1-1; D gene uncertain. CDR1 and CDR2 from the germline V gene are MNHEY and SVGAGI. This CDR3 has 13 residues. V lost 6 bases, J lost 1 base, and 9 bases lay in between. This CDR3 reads CASSHRENTEAFF. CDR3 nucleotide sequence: TGTGCCAGCAGCCACCGGGAGAACACTGAAGCTTTCTTT.

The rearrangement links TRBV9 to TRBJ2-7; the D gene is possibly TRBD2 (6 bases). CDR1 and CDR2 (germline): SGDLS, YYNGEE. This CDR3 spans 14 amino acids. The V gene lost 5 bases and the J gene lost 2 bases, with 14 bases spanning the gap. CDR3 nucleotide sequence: TGTGCCAGCAGTCCGGGACTTGCCACCTACGAGCAGTACTTC. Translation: CASSPGLATYEQYF.

The CDR3 spells CASSSPTAPFGGGYTF. Written as DNA, the CDR3 is TGTGCCAGCAGCTCCCCGACAGCCCCCTTTGGTGGTGGCTACACCTTC. This chain uses TRBV5-5 with TRBJ1-2; D is perhaps TRBD1 (5 bases). Per germline, CDR1 SGHKS and CDR2 YYEKEE (reference sequence). The CDR3 spans 16 residues. V was clipped by 3 bases and J by 7 bases, with 22 bases between them.

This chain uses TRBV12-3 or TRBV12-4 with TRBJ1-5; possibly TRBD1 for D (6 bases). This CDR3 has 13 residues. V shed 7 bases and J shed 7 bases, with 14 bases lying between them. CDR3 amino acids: CASKNRDGQPQHF. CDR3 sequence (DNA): TGTGCCAGCAAAAACAGGGACGGGCAGCCCCAGCATTTT.

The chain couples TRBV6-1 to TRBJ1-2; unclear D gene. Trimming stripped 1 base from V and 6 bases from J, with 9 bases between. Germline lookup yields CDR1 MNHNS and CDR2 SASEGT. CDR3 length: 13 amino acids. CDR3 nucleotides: TGTGCCAGCAGTGAAGGGAGGTTCCATGGCTACACCTTC. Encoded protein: CASSEGRFHGYTF.

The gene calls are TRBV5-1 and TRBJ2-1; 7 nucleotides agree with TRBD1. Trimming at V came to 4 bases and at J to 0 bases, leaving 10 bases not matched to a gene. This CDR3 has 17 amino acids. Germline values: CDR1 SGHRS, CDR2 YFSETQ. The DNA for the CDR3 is TGCGCCAGCAGCGGACAAAACAGGGGTAGCTCCTACAATGAGCAGTTCTTC. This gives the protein CASSGQNRGSSYNEQFF.